This T cell receptor beta chain was sequenced for a study of blood T cell repertoires in COVID-19. In the study overall: PBMCs, B-cell-depleted T cells, or T cells were the source of the cDNA or gDNA that made up the material.

As processed by the authors: Reference gene primer amplification yielded estimated nucleated cell counts. Profiled with immunoSEQ multiplex PCR; TCRdb holds only in-frame clones, not every one. V and J calls and clone size are those listed in that table; D and trimming were worked out from the DNA. The data show approximately 35,000 clones, about 91% seen once. The CDR3 consists of 11 residues. The ends were cut back, 4 bases at V and 2 bases at J, with 6 bases in the middle. The germline gives CDR1 SQVTM, CDR2 ANQGSEA. The sequenced sample was peripheral blood. This receptor was taken from a woman aged 70 to 79 with active COVID-19. J is TRBJ2-7 and V is TRBV29-1; tentative D call: TRBD2 (6 bases). The CDR3 spells CSVGGAYEQYF. The CDR3, as DNA: TGCAGCGTTGGGGGGGCCTACGAGCAGTACTTC.